A selection of T cell receptor beta chains follows, all from one sample in a study of cytomegalovirus exposure and HLA in healthy donors. Profiled with immunoSEQ multiplex PCR; TCRdb holds only in-frame clones, not every one. The top ten clones hold roughly 4.3% of a sample with about 140,000 clones, approximately 86% of them seen once. Sequencing used PBMCs. The receptors come from a man aged 18 to 29 in good health and CMV-seropositive. Both conserved end residues are part of each CDR3. The order of the fields is V gene, J gene, clone size, D gene, CDR3 DNA, CDR3 protein. A D gene is named only where the DNA matches it firmly. Clone size is not always given. Where it is, it says once, few, many or a class for expanded clones.

TRBV19	TRBJ2-7	.	TRBD2	TGTGCCAGTAGCTACATCGGGACTAACTACGAGCAGTACTTC	CASSYIGTNYEQYF
TRBV6-1	TRBJ2-3	.	TRBD1	TGTGCCAGCAGTGAATTGGGACAGCACCACGGGGATACGCAGTATTTT	CASSELGQHHGDTQYF
TRBV28	TRBJ1-3	.	.	TGTGCCAGCAGCCAGACAGCCTCTGGAAACACCATATATTTT	CASSQTASGNTIYF
TRBV6-5	TRBJ1-5	.	.	TGTGCCAGCAGTTACTCACCTATCGTTAGTCAGCCCCAGCATTTT	CASSYSPIVSQPQHF
TRBV6-5	TRBJ1-2	.	TRBD1	TGTGCCAGCAGTTACGGACAGGGTGGCTACACCTTC	CASSYGQGGYTF
TRBV19	TRBJ2-7	.	TRBD2	TGTGCCAGTAGCGACCCTCGGACTAGCGGGGCCTCCTACGAGCAGTACTTC	CASSDPRTSGASYEQYF
TRBV14	TRBJ2-1	.	TRBD2	TGTGCCAGCATGCTAGCGGGAGGGCTAGAGCAGTTCTTC	CASMLAGGLEQFF
TRBV28	TRBJ2-3	.	.	TGTGCCAGCAGTTTACTTCAACCCGGGTTAATGGGAGATACGCAGTATTTT	CASSLLQPGLMGDTQYF
TRBV4-1	TRBJ2-1	.	TRBD2	TGCGCCAGCAGCCCCCTGGGGGGGTACAATGAGCAGTTCTTC	CASSPLGGYNEQFF
TRBV21-1	TRBJ2-1	.	.	TGTGCCAGCAGCAGGGCAGGGCTCATGAATGAGCAGTTCTTC	CASSRAGLMNEQFF
TRBV9	TRBJ2-7	.	TRBD1	TGTGCCAGCAGCGACACAGGGGGTAGCTCCTACGAGCAGTACTTC	CASSDTGGSSYEQYF
TRBV2	TRBJ1-1	.	.	TGTGCCAGCGGGAGGGCGGCGGTAGCTGAAGCTTTCTTT	CASGRAAVAEAFF
TRBV7-2	TRBJ2-1	.	TRBD2	TGTGCCAGCAGCTTAGTCGGTAGCGGGAGGCAGAGAGAGCAGTTCTTC	CASSLVGSGRQREQFF
TRBV5-6	TRBJ1-6	.	TRBD1	TGTGCCAGCAGGCCAGGGGGCTATAATTCACCCCTCCACTTT	CASRPGGYNSPLHF
TRBV4-2	TRBJ1-3	.	.	TGTGCCAGCAGCCAAGATTTGTCGCTCCTGACTCTCTCTGGAAACACCATATATTTT	CASSQDLSLLTLSGNTIYF
TRBV15	TRBJ2-7	.	TRBD1	TGTGCCACCAGCAGCGACAGGGGTTCCTACGAGCAGTACTTC	CATSSDRGSYEQYF
TRBV5-6	TRBJ1-2	.	TRBD1	TGTGCCAGCAGCTTGACTACAGGGGATGGCTACACCTTC	CASSLTTGDGYTF
TRBV5-4	TRBJ1-2	.	TRBD1	TGTGCCAGCAGCCTTGGACAGGGTGGGGGGATCGAAGGCTACACCTTC	CASSLGQGGGIEGYTF
TRBV27	TRBJ1-2	.	TRBD1	TGTGCCAGCAGTCCTATTCCGGGACAGGGGGTCTATGGCTACACCTTC	CASSPIPGQGVYGYTF
TRBV11-2	TRBJ1-5	.	.	TGTGCCAGCAGCGTCGACCCAGGGAAGGGTAGGTCCCAGCATTTT	CASSVDPGKGRSQHF
TRBV29-1	TRBJ1-2	.	.	TGCAGCGTTGTCCCCGGAAGGGGGGGCTACGGCTACACCTTC	CSVVPGRGGYGYTF
TRBV25-1	TRBJ2-1	.	TRBD1	TGTGCCAGCAGCATAGCAGGGGGAAATGAGCAGTTCTTC	CASSIAGGNEQFF
TRBV30	TRBJ2-7	.	.	TGTGCCTGGAGTGCCGGTTCCTACGAGCAGTACTTC	CAWSAGSYEQYF
TRBV30	TRBJ2-3	.	TRBD2	TGTGCCTGGAGTGCACTAGCGGGGGGTATGACAGATACGCAGTATTTT	CAWSALAGGMTDTQYF
TRBV19	TRBJ1-1	.	.	TGTGCCAGTAGTATGGACCCGACAGGAAACACTGAAGCTTTCTTT	CASSMDPTGNTEAFF
TRBV6-6	TRBJ2-5	.	.	TGTGCCAGCAGCCTCGGTCGGGGCCAAGAGACCCAGTACTTC	CASSLGRGQETQYF
TRBV19	TRBJ1-2	once	.	TGTGCCAGTAGTATTCAAGGGGCCGCTTTACGCTATGGCTACACCTTC	CASSIQGAALRYGYTF
TRBV27	TRBJ1-4	.	TRBD1	TGTGCCAGCAGTGTAGGGACAGGGGATAGTGAAAAACTGTTTTTT	CASSVGTGDSEKLFF
TRBV6-1	TRBJ2-7	.	.	TGTGCCAGCAGTGAATGGGCCTCTGAAGCCTACGAGCAGTACTTC	CASSEWASEAYEQYF
TRBV5-1	TRBJ2-5	once	.	TGCGCCAGCAGCTTGCACGGGGGAGAGACCCAGTACTTC	CASSLHGGETQYF
TRBV28	TRBJ1-6	.	.	TGTGCCAGCAGTTTGGTACAGGTAAATTCACCCCTCCACTTT	CASSLVQVNSPLHF
TRBV6-6	TRBJ2-2	.	TRBD1	TGTGCCAGCAGTCAACAGGGGGCGCTTGGGGAGCTGTTTTTT	CASSQQGALGELFF
TRBV6-1	TRBJ2-7	.	.	TGTGCCAGCAGCGGGTTTGGGATAGCGCGCGAGCAGTACTTC	CASSGFGIAREQYF
TRBV4-2	TRBJ2-1	.	TRBD2	TGTGCCAGCAGCCAGGGGCCTACTAGCGGGAGTTTGGATGAGCAGTTCTTC	CASSQGPTSGSLDEQFF
TRBV25-1	TRBJ2-2	.	TRBD2	TGTGCCAGCAGTGAATTGGCTAGCGGCACCGGGGAGCTGTTTTTT	CASSELASGTGELFF
TRBV7-8	TRBJ2-7	.	TRBD1	TGTGCCAGCAGCGCCGACAGGGGGCGATCCTACGAGCAGTACTTC	CASSADRGRSYEQYF
TRBV7-9	TRBJ2-1	.	.	TGTGCCAGCAGCTTAGCGTTTGGGCCCGCCAATGAGCAGTTCTTC	CASSLAFGPANEQFF